These 5 T cell receptor beta chains came from one sample sequenced in a study of blood T cell repertoires in COVID-19 (TCRdb year 2020). The library was produced with the immunoSEQ multiplex PCR assay. Not all clones reach the TCRdb copy of this immuneACCESS table, which keeps in-frame sequences only. Checked studies attribute under half of the gap to unresolved V genes and leave the rest unexplained. The sample has around 260,000 clones on record, approximately 89% of them singletons. Approximately 9.4% of the sample rests with the top ten. Sample: peripheral blood. All receptors derive from a middle-aged man who had recovered from COVID-19.

The rearrangement links TRBV4-2 to TRBJ2-7; 9 bases are a match to TRBD2. J gave up 4 bases and V 0 bases, and 4 bases lay outside the gene matches. The CDR3 runs to 15 residues. CDR1 and CDR2 (germline): LGHNA, YNFKEQ. Written as DNA, the CDR3 is TGTGCCAGCAGCCAAGAGAGCGGGAGGTATTACGAGCAGTACTTC. Amino acid sequence: CASSQESGRYYEQYF.

The rearrangement joins TRBV5-8 to TRBJ1-2, with 7 bases fitting TRBD1. V dropped 1 base and J dropped 4; count of bases not matched to a gene: 4. The CDR3 covers 14 residues. The germline CDR1 and CDR2 sequences are SGHTS and YDEGEE. Here the CDR3 reads CASSLNNRGYGYTF. Here the CDR3 DNA reads TGTGCCAGCAGCTTGAATAACAGGGGCTATGGCTACACCTTC.

V usage is TRBV15 and J usage is TRBJ2-2; 10 bases agree with TRBD2. This CDR3 spans 17 amino acids. Germline V gene lookup returns CDR1 LNHNV and CDR2 YYDKDF (reference sequence). Unmatched junction bases numbered 6, after V lost 0 bases and J lost 5 bases. CDR3 in amino acids: CATSRDGLAGDTGELFF. In DNA form, the CDR3 reads TGTGCCACCAGCAGAGATGGTCTAGCGGGAGATACCGGGGAGCTGTTTTTT.

V and J are TRBV5-6 and TRBJ2-1, with D possibly being TRBD1 (8 bases). The CDR3 length is 17 residues. Germline lookup yields CDR1 SGHDT and CDR2 YYEEEE. Between the trimmed V and J ends, which lost 5 bases and 0 bases, there was a span of 18 bases. The CDR3 loop is CASRQVQGGSSYNEQFF. The CDR3 DNA sequence: TGTGCCAGCAGACAAGTACAGGGGGGGAGCTCCTACAATGAGCAGTTCTTC.

This chain connects TRBV4-3 to TRBJ1-6; D uncertain. This CDR3 region has 15 residues. Looked up from germline, CDR1 is LGHNA and CDR2 is YSLEER. V was pared by 0 bases and J by 7 bases, with 10 bases between. CDR3 bases: TGCGCCAGCAGCCAAGATGGGCATGGGAATTCACCCCTCCACTTT. It is translated as CASSQDGHGNSPLHF.